The following is a T cell receptor (beta chain) sequence with its context. The data originate from a study of blood T cell repertoires in COVID-19. On the study more broadly: From the United States, Italy and Spain came samples of acute and convalescent COVID-19. PBMCs, B-cell-depleted T cells, or T cells were the source of the cDNA or gDNA that made up the material.

In the study's own analysis: Amplification of reference gene primers provided the estimated nucleated cell counts. The protocol was immunoSEQ multiplex PCR, while the TCRdb copy is restricted to in-frame clones and leaves out a portion. The DNA gave D and trimming, while V, J and clone size come from that table. The data hold under 150,000 clones, with about 76% observed a single time. CDR1 LGHDT and CDR2 YNNKEL come from the germline V gene (reference sequence). The CDR3 covers 20 residues. The J segment lost 2 bases and the V segment lost 0 bases, leaving 17 bases of the junction unmatched. This sequence joins TRBV3-1 (or the pseudogene TRBV3-2) and TRBJ2-3; 7 bases map to TRBD2. The sample consisted of peripheral blood. This sequence originates from an elderly man with acute or convalescent COVID-19. CDR3 bases: TGTGCCAGCAGCCAAGATCTTCATTGGGACCGGGACTACCTCACAGATACGCAGTATTTT. It encodes CASSQDLHWDRDYLTDTQYF.